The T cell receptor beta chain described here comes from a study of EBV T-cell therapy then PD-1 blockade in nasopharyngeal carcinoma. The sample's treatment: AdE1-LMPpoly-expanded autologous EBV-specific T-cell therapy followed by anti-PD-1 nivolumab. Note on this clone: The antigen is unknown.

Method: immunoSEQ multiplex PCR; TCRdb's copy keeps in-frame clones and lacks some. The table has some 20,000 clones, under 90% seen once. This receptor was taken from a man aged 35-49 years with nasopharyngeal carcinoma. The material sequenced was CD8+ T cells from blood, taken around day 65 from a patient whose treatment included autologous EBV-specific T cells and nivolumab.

CDR3 coding DNA: TGTGCCAGCAGTTTATCCGGGAACGAGCAGTACTTC. Protein product: CASSLSGNEQYF. This chain connects TRBV27 to TRBJ2-7, with a tentative D call TRBD2 (5 bases). The CDR3 runs 12 residues. With 0 bases removed from V and 5 bases from J, the gap between germline ends came to 5 bases. Germline assignment: CDR1 MNHEY and CDR2 SMNVEV (reference sequence).